These 22 T cell receptor beta chains came from one sample sequenced in a study of identical twins. TCRdb re-called the 5' RACE reads with MiXCR, one entry per CDR3 protein. The top ten clones hold 0.48% of a sample with 450,000 to 600,000 distinct CDR3 sequences, around 22% of them seen once. These data also formed part of another study, on yellow fever vaccine responses in identical twins.

Material: CD4+ T cells sorted from blood. The receptors here all came from a woman under 30 in good health.

The chain employs TRBV20-1 and TRBJ2-1; 8 bases line up with TRBD1. Germline CDR1 DFQATT, CDR2 SNEGSKA (reference sequence). This CDR3 comprises 15 residues. The ends lost 4 bases at V and 4 bases at J; junction bases unmatched: 9. The CDR3 sequence is CSATYRGTAYNEQFF. The DNA of the CDR3 is TGCAGTGCTACCTACAGGGGGACCGCATACAATGAGCAGTTCTTC.

V and J are TRBV12-3 or TRBV12-4 and TRBJ1-5; D gene uncertain. The V and J ends lost 8 bases and 2 bases respectively, with 10 bases between them. The length of the CDR3 is 13 residues. The chain's CDR3 is CASRGAGNQPQHF. The CDR3, as DNA: TGTGCCAGCCGCGGTGCAGGCAATCAGCCCCAGCATTTT.

V and J are TRBV12-3 or TRBV12-4 and TRBJ1-1; 9 bases match TRBD1. The ends lost 4 bases at V and 5 bases at J; junction bases unmatched: 11. This CDR3 region has 16 residues. The CDR3 nucleotides read TGTGCCAGCAGTTGGGCTCCGGACAGGGGTCGGACTGAAGCTTTCTTT. Its translation is CASSWAPDRGRTEAFF.

This clonotype was observed a few times. The chain carries TRBV6-2 or TRBV6-3 and TRBJ1-5; possibly TRBD1 for D (6 bases). The CDR3 consists of 15 residues. The V and J ends lost 6 bases and 0 bases respectively, with 12 bases between them. Germline CDR1 reads MNHEY; CDR2 reads SVGEGT. The chain's CDR3 is CASSKTGNSNQPQHF. In nucleotides, the CDR3 is TGTGCCAGCAGCAAAACAGGGAATAGCAATCAGCCCCAGCATTTT.

The J gene is TRBJ2-1, the V gene TRBV5-1; D perhaps matches TRBD2 (6 bases). Germline values: CDR1 SGHRS, CDR2 YFSETQ. The V end lost 2 bases, the J end lost 9 bases, and 15 bases lay between the germline ends. CDR3 length: 14 amino acids. The CDR3 reads CASSFGGESSEQFF. The CDR3 DNA is TGCGCCAGCAGCTTCGGCGGGGAGTCAAGTGAGCAGTTCTTC.

V is TRBV6-5 and J is TRBJ1-4; D is unresolved. CDR3 length: 11 amino acids. The V gene's germline CDR1 is MNHEY and CDR2 SVGAGI. V was cut by 6 bases and J by 10 bases, with 9 bases left in between. The CDR3 loop reads CASRVGGKLFF. CDR3 in DNA: TGTGCCAGCAGAGTCGGCGGAAAACTGTTTTTT.

The chain has TRBV20-1 and TRBJ2-3; D might be TRBD2 (6 bases). Germline V gene data show CDR1 as DFQATT and CDR2 as SNEGSKA (reference sequence). The CDR3 totals 15 residues. V lost 2 bases and J 2 bases, leaving 14 bases between the germline ends. CDR3 region: CSARISGTVTDTQYF. In nucleotides, the CDR3 is TGCAGTGCTAGAATTAGCGGAACTGTCACAGATACGCAGTATTTT.

The genes are TRBV9 and TRBJ2-7, with 7 bases identical to TRBD1. The V segment lost 2 bases and the J segment 2 bases; nucleotides outside the gene matches: 10. The length of the CDR3 is 16 residues. Germline loops: CDR1 SGDLS, CDR2 YYNGEE. CDR3 protein: CASSVDSYDRAYEQYF. CDR3 nucleotides: TGTGCCAGCAGCGTCGACTCCTACGACAGGGCCTACGAGCAGTACTTC.

The chain is built from TRBV18 and TRBJ2-5, with 7 bases that match TRBD2. V gave up 3 bases and J gave up 5 bases; unmatched junction bases: 6. This CDR3 is built from 14 residues. CDR1 and CDR2 (germline): KGHSH, LQKENI. The CDR3 protein is CASSPGPRGETQYF. The CDR3 DNA is TGTGCCAGCTCACCCGGACCGCGGGGGGAGACCCAGTACTTC.

The V and J genes are TRBV5-1 and TRBJ2-2, with D perhaps being TRBD1 or TRBD2 (5 bases each). Trimming cost V 4 bases and J 1 base, with 17 bases left between them. Germline lookup yields CDR1 SGHRS and CDR2 YFSETQ. The CDR3 spans 17 residues. The CDR3 nucleotides read TGCGCCAGCAGCCCAAACACGGGGACCCAGAACACCGGGGAGCTGTTTTTT. Encoded protein: CASSPNTGTQNTGELFF.

In its sample, this clonotype was seen a few times. J is TRBJ1-4 and V is TRBV5-6; D not resolved. The CDR3 consists of 16 residues. Germline V gene lookup returns CDR1 SGHDT and CDR2 YYEEEE. V was pared by 1 base and J by 1 base, with 11 bases between. CDR3 nucleotides: TGTGCCAGCAGCTTGTATGTTTCCGGAACTAATGAAAAACTGTTTTTT. Its translation: CASSLYVSGTNEKLFF.

This chain uses TRBV12-3 or TRBV12-4 with TRBJ2-5; 9 bases fit TRBD1. The CDR3 totals 16 residues. Trimming took 5 bases from V and 0 from J; bases not matched to a gene: 7. For the CDR3, the DNA is TGTGCCAGCAGTCTTCAGACAGGGGGGGACCAAGAGACCCAGTACTTC. Its protein product is CASSLQTGGDQETQYF.

In this sample, this clonotype turned up a few times. V usage is TRBV20-1 and J usage is TRBJ1-2; the match to TRBD1 covers 9 bases. V lost 3 bases to trimming and J lost 1 base; unmatched junction nucleotides: 9. The CDR3 is 16 residues long. Germline V gene data show CDR1 as DFQATT and CDR2 as SNEGSKA (reference sequence). Written as DNA, the CDR3 is TGCAGTGCTAGTCATACCGGGACAGGGTTTAACTATGGCTACACCTTC. Translated: CSASHTGTGFNYGYTF.

In its sample, this clonotype was seen a few times. The chain uses TRBV24-1 and TRBJ2-3, with D uncertain. Trimming left V 5 bases short and J 8 bases short, with 10 bases between. The germline CDR1 and CDR2 sequences are KGHDR and SFDVKD. There are 12 residues in the CDR3. The CDR3 DNA reads as TGTGCCACCAGTGGCGACGGTATTACGCAGTATTTT. Residues: CATSGDGITQYF.

The rearrangement joins TRBV28 to TRBJ2-7; maybe TRBD2 (6 bases). The CDR3 length is 15 residues. Germline CDR1 and CDR2: MDHEN and SYDVKM. With 6 bases removed from V and 0 bases from J, the gap between germline ends came to 15 bases. CDR3 sequence: CASRPFSGSSYEQYF. The CDR3 nucleotides are TGTGCCAGCAGGCCTTTTAGCGGCAGCTCCTACGAGCAGTACTTC.

This clonotype was detected a few times. The chain is built from TRBV12-3 or TRBV12-4 and TRBJ2-4; a weak D match, TRBD1 (6 bases). V was trimmed by 5 bases and J by 4 bases, leaving 15 bases between them. The CDR3 totals 15 residues. CDR3: CASSPTGGRKNIQYF. The DNA for the CDR3 is TGTGCCAGCAGTCCGACAGGTGGGAGAAAAAACATTCAGTACTTC.

This clonotype was picked up many times. The germline gene is not matched at one end of the junction; a read error may be the cause. The chain links TRBV11-2 to TRBJ2-3, with D unclear. Germline CDR1 reads SGHAT; CDR2 reads FQNNGV. This CDR3 comprises 12 residues. The DNA of the CDR3 is TGTGCCAGCAGTTTAGACCTGGATACGCAGTATTTT. Translated, it gives CASSLDLDTQYF.

The rearrangement joins TRBV20-1 to TRBJ2-1, with 8 bases identical to TRBD1. Germline assignment: CDR1 DFQATT and CDR2 SNEGSKA (reference sequence). J gave up 10 bases and V 1 base, and 9 bases lay outside the gene matches. The CDR3 loop spans 14 amino acids. CDR3 in DNA: TGCAGTGCTAGAGTTGGACAGGGTTCGGGGGAGCAGTTCTTC. Its translation: CSARVGQGSGEQFF.

The genes are TRBV6-5 and TRBJ1-2; 8 nucleotides agree with TRBD1. Germline assignment: CDR1 MNHEY and CDR2 SVGAGI. The CDR3 spans 14 residues. V lost 6 bases, J lost 3 bases, and 6 bases stayed unmatched. The CDR3 spells CASRKQGGYYGYTF. The CDR3 nucleotides are TGTGCCAGCAGAAAACAGGGGGGTTACTATGGCTACACCTTC.

This clonotype occurred a few times. The V and J genes are TRBV20-1 and TRBJ2-1; D not certain. The CDR3 is made up of 14 amino acids. V lost 0 bases and J lost 4, with 10 bases in between. Per the germline V gene, CDR1 is DFQATT and CDR2 is SNEGSKA (reference sequence). The CDR3 loop is CSARDGPLYNEQFF. The DNA for the CDR3 is TGCAGTGCTAGAGATGGCCCGCTTTACAATGAGCAGTTCTTC.

V usage is TRBV20-1 and J usage is TRBJ2-7; 8 nucleotides line up with TRBD2. The CDR3 spans 13 residues. Per germline, CDR1 DFQATT and CDR2 SNEGSKA (reference sequence). The V gene end was trimmed by 3 bases and the J gene end by 7 bases; junction bases not matched to a gene: 8. CDR3 nucleotide sequence: TGCAGTGCTAGCGGGGGGGCTACGCGAGAGCAGTACGTC. Translated: CSASGGATREQYV.

This clonotype has more than one count but fewer than ten. The chain has TRBV19 and TRBJ1-5; the match to TRBD1 covers 10 bases. The V and J ends lost 5 bases and 4 bases, in that order; junction bases with no gene match: 11. Germline CDR1 is LNHDA and CDR2 is SQIVND (reference sequence). This CDR3 is built from 17 residues. CDR3 coding DNA: TGTGCCAGTAGTGGGTCGGACAGGGGGTTTGCGAATCAGCCCCAGCATTTT. It translates to CASSGSDRGFANQPQHF.